Shown below are 11 T cell receptor beta chains from a single sample sequenced in a study of T cell responses to AZD1222 COVID-19 vaccine. TCRdb keeps only in-frame clones here, not all; method: immunoSEQ multiplex PCR. In the table there are more than 65,000 clones, over 65% of which are singletons. This specimen consisted of peripheral blood, obtained 28 days after the second AZD1222 dose. The receptor source for this set is an adult who received the AZD1222 COVID-19 vaccine.

This chain uses TRBV27 with TRBJ1-2; D ambiguous. The CDR3 runs 13 residues. V lost 5 bases and J lost 4, with 11 bases in between. Germline CDR1 reads MNHEY; CDR2 reads SMNVEV (reference sequence). DNA of the CDR3: TGTGCCAGCAGTGCCGGGGTCTTCTATGGCTACACCTTC. As protein: CASSAGVFYGYTF.

The V and J genes are TRBV6-5 and TRBJ2-7; possibly TRBD1 for D (5 bases). Looked up from germline, CDR1 is MNHEY and CDR2 is SVGAGI. This CDR3 comprises 13 residues. V was trimmed by 5 bases and J by 0 bases, leaving 8 bases between them. CDR3 DNA sequence: TGTGCCAGCAGTACGACAGTCTCCTACGAGCAGTACTTC. This sequence encodes CASSTTVSYEQYF.

This sequence joins TRBV5-1 and TRBJ1-1; D gene unclear. Germline values: CDR1 SGHRS, CDR2 YFSETQ. The CDR3 covers 14 residues. Trimming left V 4 bases short and J 5 bases short, with 15 bases between. CDR3 DNA: TGCGCCAGCAGCAATGTGAAGGGTGGGACTGAAGCTTTCTTT. Translation: CASSNVKGGTEAFF.

The chain employs TRBV12-3 or TRBV12-4 and TRBJ2-3; tentative D call: TRBD2 (6 bases). The V gene lost 3 bases and the J gene lost 3 bases, with 7 bases spanning the gap. The CDR3 covers 13 residues. The CDR3, as DNA: TGTGCCAGCAGTTTCGGAGGGACAGATACGCAGTATTTT. Its protein product is CASSFGGTDTQYF.

In its sample, this clone was seen once. The V and J genes are TRBV7-9 and TRBJ2-1; 8 nucleotides align to TRBD1. CDR1 and CDR2 (germline): SEHNR, FQNEAQ (reference sequence). This CDR3 is built from 16 residues. V trimming: 7 bases; J trimming: 3 bases; junction bases outside the gene matches: 11. The CDR3 spells CASIDGQGYIYNEQFF. CDR3 nucleotide sequence: TGTGCCAGCATCGATGGACAGGGCTATATCTACAATGAGCAGTTCTTC.

The chain couples TRBV6-2 or TRBV6-3 to TRBJ1-5; no reliable D call. This CDR3 has 12 residues. Germline CDR1 and CDR2: MNHEY and SVGEGT. The V gene lost 6 bases and the J gene lost 6 bases, with 9 bases spanning the gap. The CDR3 nucleotides read TGTGCCAGCAGCCATCTGGGTCAGCCCCAGCATTTT. Its protein product is CASSHLGQPQHF.

The CDR3 protein is CASSVGNYGYTF. CDR3 in DNA: TGTGCCAGCAGTGTGGGTAACTATGGCTACACCTTC. This sequence joins TRBV12-3 or TRBV12-4 and TRBJ1-2, with D uncertain. V lost 5 bases and J lost 1, with 5 bases in between. The CDR3 spans 12 residues.

The CDR3 reads CASGRSGGYDEQFF. The CDR3 DNA follows: TGTGCTAGTGGCCGTAGCGGGGGGTACGATGAGCAGTTCTTC. The gene calls are TRBV12-5 and TRBJ2-1; 10 bases fit TRBD2. CDR1 and CDR2 (germline): LGHNT, FRNRAP. The CDR3 loop spans 14 amino acids. Germline trimming cut 6 bases from V and 8 bases from J; bases unmatched to any gene: 7.

The chain recombines TRBV5-1 with TRBJ1-1, with D possibly being TRBD1 (5 bases). There are 16 residues in the CDR3. Trimming shortened V by 0 bases and J by 5 bases, and 17 bases separated the two germline ends. Germline lookup yields CDR1 SGHRS and CDR2 YFSETQ. In DNA form, the CDR3 reads TGCGCCAGCAGCTTGGCCCACGGAGGGGCGAGGACTGAAGCTTTCTTT. As protein: CASSLAHGGARTEAFF.

As for this clone: In the same sample, other DNA sequences code for this CDR3. V is TRBV5-1 and J is TRBJ1-1; D unclear. From germline, CDR1 is SGHRS and CDR2 YFSETQ. This CDR3 is 13 amino acids long. With 0 bases removed from V and 6 bases from J, the gap between germline ends came to 9 bases. The CDR3 region is CASSLEGYAEAFF. The CDR3 DNA follows: TGCGCCAGCAGCTTGGAAGGCTACGCTGAAGCTTTCTTT.

V usage is TRBV27 and J usage is TRBJ2-3, with a tentative D call TRBD2 (6 bases). The CDR3 is 18 residues long. V lost 2 bases and J lost 2, with 20 bases in between. Germline CDR1 is MNHEY and CDR2 is SMNVEV (reference sequence). The CDR3 protein is CASSLIAEVPKNTDTQYF. The DNA of the CDR3 is TGTGCCAGCAGTTTAATAGCGGAAGTCCCAAAAAACACAGATACGCAGTATTTT.